Following are 9 T cell receptor beta chains from one sample sequenced in a study of OX40 agonist ivuxolimab in advanced cancers. Libraries were prepared by immunoSEQ multiplex PCR; TCRdb keeps only in-frame clonotypes and omits some of them. The sample lists about 84,000 clones; more than 70% were seen once. The sequences come from CD4+ or CD8+ T cells sorted from blood, collected in a trial of the OX40 agonist ivuxolimab. Receptors were obtained from an adult with an advanced solid tumor such as melanoma, head and neck, liver or kidney cancer.

V is TRBV5-1 and J is TRBJ2-3; D possibly corresponds to TRBD1 (6 bases). Trimming stripped 2 bases from V and 3 bases from J, with 13 bases between. CDR3 length: 15 amino acids. Germline values: CDR1 SGHRS, CDR2 YFSETQ. In nucleotides, the CDR3 is TGCGCCAGCAGCTTCTCAGGGGCTCGGACAGATACGCAGTATTTT. This gives the protein CASSFSGARTDTQYF.

V and J are TRBV29-1 and TRBJ2-3; TRBD2 aligns across 9 bases. The CDR3 totals 15 residues. Germline V gene lookup returns CDR1 SQVTM and CDR2 ANQGSEA. After removal of 6 bases from V and 5 bases from J, the junction contained 12 bases not matched to a gene. The CDR3: CSVDNSGSLVDTQYF. CDR3 nucleotides: TGCAGCGTGGATAATAGCGGGAGTTTGGTAGATACGCAGTATTTT.

The CDR3 loop reads CASSYLTGVGSYEQYF. CDR3 sequence (DNA): TGTGCCAGCAGTTACCTGACCGGAGTTGGCTCCTACGAGCAGTACTTC. This sequence joins TRBV6-5 and TRBJ2-7; D gene ambiguous. This CDR3 region has 16 residues. In germline, CDR1 is MNHEY, CDR2 SVGAGI. V dropped 2 bases and J dropped 0 bases, with 14 bases sitting between them.

The chain combines TRBV5-1 with TRBJ1-1; 8 bases agree with TRBD1. There are 16 residues in the CDR3. With 4 bases clipped from V and 1 base from J, the junction kept 9 bases outside the gene matches. Germline values: CDR1 SGHRS, CDR2 YFSETQ. The CDR3 DNA follows: TGCGCCAGCAGCGCATATCGAGGGACAGGGAACACTGAAGCTTTCTTT. It encodes CASSAYRGTGNTEAFF. The full variable domain, completed using reference TRBV5-1 and TRBJ1-1, is KAGVTQTPRYLIKTRGQQVTLSCSPISGHRSVSWYQQTPGQGLQFLFEYFSETQRNKGNFPGRFSGRQFSNSRSEMNVSTLELGDSALYLCASSAYRGTGNTEAFFGQGTRLTVV.

The chain couples TRBV28 to TRBJ2-7, with 7 positions matching TRBD1. The CDR3 runs to 14 residues. V lost 2 bases and J lost 0; bases outside the gene matches: 1. Germline assignment: CDR1 MDHEN and CDR2 SYDVKM. CDR3 in amino acids: CASSLTGVSYEQYF. The CDR3 DNA sequence: TGTGCCAGCAGTTTAACAGGGGTCTCCTACGAGCAGTACTTC.

This chain connects TRBV6-5 to TRBJ1-2; D remains ambiguous. V was clipped by 6 bases and J by 6 bases, with 14 bases between them. This CDR3 comprises 13 residues. Germline V gene lookup returns CDR1 MNHEY and CDR2 SVGAGI. CDR3 in DNA: TGTGCCAGCAGCGCTATGCGGACGCATGGCTACACCTTC. It encodes CASSAMRTHGYTF.

The J gene is TRBJ2-5, the V gene TRBV14; 15 bases map to TRBD2. Losses at the gene ends were 1 base for V and 4 bases for J; bases not matched to a gene: 4. The CDR3 is 17 residues long. Germline V gives CDR1 SGHDN, CDR2 FVKESK. The CDR3 nucleotides read TGTGCCAGCAGCCAAGGGACTAGCGGGAGGGCCCGAGAGACCCAGTACTTC. Protein: CASSQGTSGRARETQYF.

The gene calls are TRBV19 and TRBJ2-5, with 8 bases matching TRBD2. CDR1 is LNHDA, CDR2 SQIVND, per germline (reference sequence). J was trimmed by 4 bases and V by 6 bases; bases with no gene match: 10. The CDR3 loop spans 15 amino acids. The CDR3 DNA reads TGTGCCAGTAGGGGGAGCGGGAGTGGGACAGAGACCCAGTACTTC. Amino acids: CASRGSGSGTETQYF.

The rearrangement links TRBV6-5 to TRBJ2-1, with D possibly matching TRBD2 (5 bases). V lost 0 bases and J lost 8, with 11 bases in between. Germline V lookup: CDR1 MNHEY, CDR2 SVGAGI. CDR3 length: 14 residues. CDR3 sequence (DNA): TGTGCCAGCAGTTACTCGGCGGGTCTCTATGAGCAGTTCTTC. As protein: CASSYSAGLYEQFF.